The 25 T cell receptor beta chains presented below share a single source sample, sequenced in a study of T cell changes during pregnancy in multiple sclerosis (dated by TCRdb to the late 2010s). Library construction relied on the immunoSEQ multiplex PCR assay. The source is immuneACCESS, and TCRdb retained only in-frame sequences with V and J called. Part of the clones is not carried over; for the studies checked, unresolved V genes explain less than half of this, and the remainder is unexplained. The sample table lists roughly 65,000 clones, around 91% of them with a count of one. Approximately 1.5% of the sample is in the top ten clones. Source: peripheral blood, taken in the third trimester of pregnancy. The receptors originated from a female donor in good health, enrolled as a control in a pregnancy study.

V gene TRBV18 combines with J gene TRBJ2-7, with unresolved D. Germline CDR1 is KGHSH and CDR2 is LQKENI. Trimming cost V 4 bases and J 2 bases, with 15 bases left between them. The CDR3 totals 15 residues. The CDR3, as DNA: TGTGCCAGCTCACGCGCAGGTAATCTGGCCTACGAGCAGTACTTC. Its translation is CASSRAGNLAYEQYF.

The chain uses TRBV9 and TRBJ2-5; 7 bases map to TRBD1. The junction had 9 bases not matched to a gene; V was cut back by 4 bases and J by 0 bases. CDR1 is SGDLS and CDR2 is YYNGEE in the germline V gene. The CDR3 contains 16 residues. The CDR3 region is CASSPFGTDYQETQYF. The CDR3 DNA is TGTGCCAGCAGCCCTTTCGGGACAGACTACCAAGAGACCCAGTACTTC.

The chain uses TRBV28 and TRBJ1-2, with no clear D. The CDR3 spans 11 residues. Germline loops: CDR1 MDHEN, CDR2 SYDVKM. V lost 6 bases and J lost 7, with 9 bases in between. DNA for the CDR3: TGTGCCAGCAGCGGTGTCGGTGGCTACACCTTC. This translates into CASSGVGGYTF.

Here the CDR3 DNA reads TGTGCCAGCTCAGGTATAGCGAACACCGGGGAGCTGTTTTTT. Its protein product is CASSGIANTGELFF. This rearrangement joins TRBV18 to TRBJ2-2; no clear D gene. The CDR3 totals 14 residues. Germline V gene sequence: CDR1 KGHSH, CDR2 LQKENI. V shed 5 bases and J shed 0 bases, with 7 bases lying between them.

This sequence joins TRBV4-2 and TRBJ2-3; D might be TRBD2 (7 bases). This CDR3 comprises 16 residues. The germline V gene encodes CDR1 LGHNA and CDR2 YNFKEQ. V lost 1 base and J 8 bases, leaving 19 bases between the germline ends. The CDR3: CASSQGLDGGHGTQYF. CDR3 DNA sequence: TGTGCCAGCAGCCAAGGCTTAGACGGGGGGCATGGTACGCAGTATTTT.

This clone was seen a single time. The chain carries TRBV2 and TRBJ1-4; 9 bases match TRBD1. J gave up 0 bases and V 11 bases, and 7 bases lay outside the gene matches. Germline lookup yields CDR1 SNHLY and CDR2 FYNNEI. The CDR3 totals 15 residues. The CDR3 DNA follows: TGTGCCGGAACAGGGGGCGCAGCAACTAATGAAAAACTGTTTTTT. Amino acids: CAGTGGAATNEKLFF.

The CDR3 loop reads CASSLGGGEQYF. For the CDR3, the DNA is TGTGCCAGCAGTTTAGGGGGAGGCGAGCAGTACTTC. The genes are TRBV28 and TRBJ2-7; D is possibly TRBD2 (6 bases). In germline, CDR1 is MDHEN, CDR2 SYDVKM. V lost 2 bases and J 6 bases, leaving 8 bases between the germline ends. The length of the CDR3 is 12 residues.

This chain uses TRBV11-3 with TRBJ2-3; 11 nucleotides agree with TRBD2. V lost 5 bases and J lost 3; bases outside the gene matches: 7. CDR1 SGHNT and CDR2 YENEEA come from the germline V gene. This CDR3 spans 16 amino acids. CDR3 sequence: CASSPGTSGLTDTQYF. The CDR3 DNA reads TGTGCCAGCAGCCCGGGGACTAGCGGTTTGACAGATACGCAGTATTTT.

The chain has TRBV29-1 and TRBJ2-4; 8 nucleotides match TRBD1. The germline V gene encodes CDR1 SQVTM and CDR2 ANQGSEA. The V segment lost 4 bases and the J segment 8 bases; nucleotides outside the gene matches: 10. The CDR3 is made up of 14 amino acids. The CDR3 coding sequence is TGCAGCGTTGGCCTCACGGACAGGGTGTACATTCAGTACTTC. Translation gives CSVGLTDRVYIQYF.

The J gene is TRBJ2-1, the V gene TRBV4-1; 9 nucleotides align to TRBD1. J lost 6 bases, V lost 8 bases, and 11 bases had no gene match. CDR1 and CDR2 from the germline V gene are MGHRA and YSYEKL. The CDR3 loop spans 15 amino acids. Here the CDR3 reads CASGPGQGRGNEQFF. The CDR3 DNA reads as TGCGCCAGCGGCCCGGGACAGGGACGCGGCAATGAGCAGTTCTTC.

V is TRBV10-3 and J is TRBJ2-5; perhaps TRBD2 as D (7 bases). In germline, CDR1 is ENHRY, CDR2 SYGVKD. CDR3 length: 14 residues. V was pared by 4 bases and J by 2 bases, with 11 bases between. CDR3 in DNA: TGTGCCATCAGTGGAGGGGGGGGTCAAGAGACCCAGTACTTC. It yields the protein CAISGGGGQETQYF.

This chain joins TRBV5-8 and TRBJ2-5; D not certain. V was pared by 1 base and J by 1 base, with 2 bases between. This CDR3 has 12 amino acids. CDR1 SGHTS and CDR2 YDEGEE come from the germline V gene. CDR3 in amino acids: CASSLLQETQYF. The CDR3 nucleotides read TGTGCCAGCAGCTTGCTCCAAGAGACCCAGTACTTC.

The rearrangement links TRBV4-3 to TRBJ2-7, with TRBD1 identical over 11 bases. Germline CDR1 and CDR2: LGHNA and YSLEER. The CDR3 runs 15 residues. V lost 1 base and J lost 3; bases outside the gene matches: 2. The CDR3 region has the DNA TGCGCCAGCAGCCAAGTCGGGACAGGGGGCTACGAGCAGTACTTC. Protein: CASSQVGTGGYEQYF.

The chain combines TRBV6-1 with TRBJ1-2, with unresolved D. V was clipped by 3 bases and J by 0 bases, with 14 bases between them. The CDR3 sequence is 16 residues long. Germline assignment: CDR1 MNHNS and CDR2 SASEGT. CDR3 amino acids: CASSETSTKANYGYTF. In DNA, the CDR3 is TGTGCCAGCAGTGAGACCTCGACAAAAGCTAACTATGGCTACACCTTC.

The V and J genes are TRBV27 and TRBJ2-1, with 8 bases fitting TRBD2. Germline V CDR1 and CDR2: MNHEY, SMNVEV (reference sequence). Unmatched junction bases numbered 18, after V lost 5 bases and J lost 3 bases. The CDR3 loop spans 19 amino acids. The CDR3 bases are TGTGCCAGCAGTCCGAGACAGGAGGGGACTAGATTTCGCTACAATGAGCAGTTCTTC. It codes for CASSPRQEGTRFRYNEQFF.

The V and J genes are TRBV11-3 and TRBJ1-3; possible D gene TRBD1, 5 bases. The CDR3 extends over 13 amino acids. Trimming took off 4 bases at V and 10 bases at J, with 14 bases between the two ends. In germline, CDR1 is SGHNT, CDR2 YENEEA. The CDR3 DNA sequence: TGTGCCAGCAGCTCCTCGGACGGGGGTACCATATATTTT. This gives the protein CASSSSDGGTIYF.

V gene TRBV28 combines with J gene TRBJ2-2; the match to TRBD1 covers 7 bases. V lost 7 bases, J lost 4 bases, and 9 bases stayed unmatched. Germline V CDR1 and CDR2: MDHEN, SYDVKM. The CDR3 sequence is 15 residues long. This chain's CDR3 is CASKTGELFTGELFF. The CDR3 nucleotides are TGTGCCAGCAAAACAGGGGAATTATTCACCGGGGAGCTGTTTTTT.

This chain uses TRBV28 with TRBJ2-1; 13 nucleotides agree with TRBD2. This CDR3 region has 15 residues. Germline assignment: CDR1 MDHEN and CDR2 SYDVKM. With V trimmed by 3 bases and J by 8 bases, 4 bases remained unmatched. The CDR3 coding sequence is TGTGCCAGCAGTTTGAAAACTAGCGGGGGGGATGAGCAGTTCTTC. Protein: CASSLKTSGGDEQFF.

The chain is built from TRBV6-6 and TRBJ1-2; D might be TRBD1 (6 bases). V lost 5 bases, J lost 8 bases, and 21 bases lay in between. This CDR3 spans 15 amino acids. The germline V gene encodes CDR1 MNHNY and CDR2 SVGAGI (reference sequence). The CDR3 DNA follows: TGTGCCAGCAGTAATGACAGGAGCCAGACGGGGGGCTACACCTTC. It is translated as CASSNDRSQTGGYTF.

The chain is built from TRBV7-9 and TRBJ1-2, with unresolved D. The CDR3 consists of 14 residues. Germline CDR1 SEHNR, CDR2 FQNEAQ (reference sequence). The ends were cut back, 3 bases at V and 5 bases at J, with 13 bases in the middle. In DNA, the CDR3 is TGTGCCAGCAGCTTCGAACAGCATACATATGGCTACACCTTC. Its translation is CASSFEQHTYGYTF.

The chain combines TRBV13 with TRBJ1-5; maybe TRBD1 (5 bases). This CDR3 spans 18 amino acids. The germline V and J ends were trimmed by 0 bases and 0 bases, with 15 bases remaining between them. Germline CDR1 PRHDT, CDR2 FYEKMQ (reference sequence). Here the CDR3 DNA reads TGTGCCAGCAGCTTAGGGGGTGGACACCCTTATAGCAATCAGCCCCAGCATTTT. This translates into CASSLGGGHPYSNQPQHF.

This clone appeared a few times. The gene calls are TRBV25-1 and TRBJ1-1; TRBD1 might be the D (6 bases). The germline gives CDR1 MGHDK, CDR2 SYGVNS. V lost 8 bases and J 11 bases, leaving 15 bases between the germline ends. CDR3 length equals 11 residues. The CDR3 nucleotides read TGTGCCAGCGGCCAGGGGAGGGTGGCTTTCTTT. The encoded protein is CASGQGRVAFF. The whole variable domain, filled in from reference TRBV25-1 and TRBJ1-1, reads EADIYQTPRYLVIGTGKKITLECSQTMGHDKMYWYQQDPGMELHLIHYSYGVNSTEKGDLSSESTVSRIRTEHFPLTLESARPSHTSQYLCASGQGRVAFFGQGTRLTVV.

This clone occurred a few times. The rearrangement links TRBV25-1 to TRBJ1-1; D remains ambiguous. Trimming shortened V by 1 base and J by 4 bases, and 7 bases separated the two germline ends. Germline CDR1 reads MGHDK; CDR2 reads SYGVNS. The CDR3 length is 13 residues. As DNA, the CDR3 is TGTGCCAGCAGTGAATCGGGAGCCACTGAAGCTTTCTTT. Its translation: CASSESGATEAFF.

This chain connects TRBV4-3 to TRBJ1-2; D perhaps matches TRBD1 (6 bases). The ends were cut back, 4 bases at V and 5 bases at J, with 17 bases in the middle. Germline V gene sequence: CDR1 LGHNA, CDR2 YSLEER. The CDR3 has 15 residues. Here the CDR3 reads CASSPSGGQSYGYTF. The CDR3 DNA reads as TGCGCCAGCAGCCCGTCGGGGGGGCAATCGTATGGCTACACCTTC.

The rearrangement links TRBV5-1 to TRBJ2-7; TRBD2 agrees at 7 bases. The CDR3 is 13 residues long. Trimming cost V 6 bases and J 0 bases; bases outside gene matches: 3. Germline CDR1 is SGHRS and CDR2 is YFSETQ. The CDR3 region is CASTSGDSYEQYF. CDR3 coding DNA: TGCGCCAGCACGAGCGGGGACTCCTACGAGCAGTACTTC.